One sample yielded the 3 T cell receptor beta chains listed below, sequenced in a study of control samples from healthy donors and cancer patients (dated by TCRdb to 2019 to 2021). Library creation used the immunoSEQ multiplex PCR assay. TCRdb obtained this table from immuneACCESS and retained in-frame rearrangements with V and J assigned. These tables miss some clones; where compared with another copy, unresolved V genes account for less than half of the shortfall, and the remainder is unexplained. The sample table lists approximately 68,000 clones, around 80% of them with a count of one. Together, the top ten hold 15% to 17% of the sample. Sequencing was performed on blood. These receptors were collected from a man aged 55 to 70 in good health.

The rearrangement uses TRBV7-2 and TRBJ2-5; 7 nucleotides match TRBD1. This CDR3 is built from 14 residues. From germline, CDR1 is SGHTA and CDR2 FQGNSA. Unmatched junction bases numbered 3, after V lost 3 bases and J lost 2 bases. The chain's CDR3 is CASSFRTGQETQYF. The CDR3 nucleotides read TGTGCCAGCAGCTTTCGGACAGGACAAGAGACCCAGTACTTC.

This clone was found a few times. This chain links TRBV6-5 with TRBJ1-1; D is undetermined. Per the germline V gene, CDR1 is MNHEY and CDR2 is SVGAGI. Trimming removed 7 bases from V and 1 base from J, with 13 bases in between. The CDR3 sequence is 14 residues long. The CDR3 sequence: CASTGEQENTEAFF. The CDR3 DNA reads TGTGCCAGCACCGGGGAGCAGGAGAACACTGAAGCTTTCTTT.

The chain employs TRBV2 and TRBJ1-6, with a possible D match to TRBD1 (6 bases). Germline values: CDR1 SNHLY, CDR2 FYNNEI. The length of the CDR3 is 12 residues. The CDR3 protein is CPNEDSNSPLHF. The CDR3, as DNA: TGTCCCAACGAGGACAGTAATTCACCCCTCCACTTT. The full variable domain, in which reference TRBV2 and TRBJ1-6 provide the parts outside the CDR3, is EPEVTQTPSHQVTQMGQEVILRCVPISNHLYFYWYRQILGQKVEFLVSFYNNEISEKSEIFDDQFSVERPDGSNFTLKIRSTKLEDSAMYFCPNEDSNSPLHFGNGTRLTVT.